A selection of T cell receptor beta chains follows, all from one sample in a study of T cell responses to AZD1222 COVID-19 vaccine. Method: immunoSEQ multiplex PCR; TCRdb's copy keeps in-frame clones and lacks some. This table has more than 95,000 clones, roughly 93% appearing once. Specimen: peripheral blood, collected on day 0 of AZD1222 vaccination. The receptors here all came from an adult in good health. CDR3s include the opening cysteine and the closing phenylalanine or tryptophan. Each record gives: CDR3 DNA, CDR3 protein, V gene, J gene, D gene, clone size. A D gene is named only where the DNA matches it firmly. Clone size appears in some rows only: once, few, many, or a class for an expanded clone.

CDR3 DNA: TGTGCCAGCAGCCGACAGGGGATGAAGACCCAGTACTTC; CDR3 protein: CASSRQGMKTQYF; V gene: TRBV3-1/TRBV3-2; J gene: TRBJ2-5; D gene: TRBD1; clone size: -
CDR3 DNA: TGCGCCAGTAGCGGGCAAGGAGCAGATACGCAGTATTTT; CDR3 protein: CASSGQGADTQYF; V gene: TRBV10-1; J gene: TRBJ2-3; D gene: TRBD2; clone size: -
CDR3 DNA: TGTGCCACCCGGGACGTCGGTCCCGGGGAGCTGTTTTTT; CDR3 protein: CATRDVGPGELFF; V gene: TRBV24-1; J gene: TRBJ2-2; D gene: -; clone size: once
CDR3 DNA: TGTGCCAGCGCCCCAGGGGATCCTTTGGAGACCCAGTACTTC; CDR3 protein: CASAPGDPLETQYF; V gene: TRBV27; J gene: TRBJ2-5; D gene: -; clone size: -
CDR3 DNA: TGCGCCTCCCGAACCGGGACAGCGAACTCCTACGAGCAGTACTTC; CDR3 protein: CASRTGTANSYEQYF; V gene: TRBV5-1; J gene: TRBJ2-7; D gene: TRBD1; clone size: -
CDR3 DNA: TGTGCCAGCAGTTTAGGGGGGCCTGAAGCTTTCTTT; CDR3 protein: CASSLGGPEAFF; V gene: TRBV12-3/TRBV12-4; J gene: TRBJ1-1; D gene: -; clone size: -
CDR3 DNA: TGCGCCAGCAGTCCAAAAGGGGTCGACCCGAATAGCAATCAGCCCCAGCATTTT; CDR3 protein: CASSPKGVDPNSNQPQHF; V gene: TRBV4-1; J gene: TRBJ1-5; D gene: -; clone size: -
CDR3 DNA: TGTGCCAGCAGCCACGGGACAGGGAGATCACCCCTCCACTTT; CDR3 protein: CASSHGTGRSPLHF; V gene: TRBV5-4; J gene: TRBJ1-6; D gene: TRBD1; clone size: -
CDR3 DNA: TGTGCCTGGAGTGTACTTGGGGACAACTATGGCTACACCTTC; CDR3 protein: CAWSVLGDNYGYTF; V gene: TRBV30; J gene: TRBJ1-2; D gene: -; clone size: once
CDR3 DNA: TGCGCCAGCAGCTTGGCCCTCTCCGGCGGGGAGCTGTTTTTT; CDR3 protein: CASSLALSGGELFF; V gene: TRBV5-1; J gene: TRBJ2-2; D gene: -; clone size: -
CDR3 DNA: TGTGCCAGCAGCCCGGACCTAAACTACGAGCAGTACTTC; CDR3 protein: CASSPDLNYEQYF; V gene: TRBV4-2; J gene: TRBJ2-7; D gene: -; clone size: -
CDR3 DNA: TGTGCCAGCAGTTCCCCCCAGGGGGGCGAGCAGTACTTC; CDR3 protein: CASSSPQGGEQYF; V gene: TRBV6-5; J gene: TRBJ2-7; D gene: -; clone size: -
CDR3 DNA: TGCGCCAGCAGCCCCAGGACAGGGGTCACTGAAGCTTTCTTT; CDR3 protein: CASSPRTGVTEAFF; V gene: TRBV5-1; J gene: TRBJ1-1; D gene: TRBD1; clone size: -
CDR3 DNA: TGTGCCAGCAGCTCCGGACTAGTCCACAATGAGCAGTTCTTC; CDR3 protein: CASSSGLVHNEQFF; V gene: TRBV13; J gene: TRBJ2-1; D gene: TRBD2; clone size: many
CDR3 DNA: TGTGCCAGCAGCCTGGTCACCTCAGGCTATGGCTACACCTTC; CDR3 protein: CASSLVTSGYGYTF; V gene: TRBV7-2; J gene: TRBJ1-2; D gene: -; clone size: -
CDR3 DNA: TGTGCCAGCAGCCTAAAACTAGCGGGAGATGAGCAGTTCTTC; CDR3 protein: CASSLKLAGDEQFF; V gene: TRBV27; J gene: TRBJ2-1; D gene: TRBD2; clone size: -
CDR3 DNA: TGCGCCAGCAGCCGAACGACAGGGGGCTCTACCGGGGAGCTGTTTTTT; CDR3 protein: CASSRTTGGSTGELFF; V gene: TRBV4-3; J gene: TRBJ2-2; D gene: TRBD1; clone size: -
CDR3 DNA: TGCGCCAGCAGCCACCGAAGCGGGAGGGGCGGTGAGCAGTTCTTC; CDR3 protein: CASSHRSGRGGEQFF; V gene: TRBV4-1; J gene: TRBJ2-1; D gene: TRBD2; clone size: -
CDR3 DNA: TGTGCCAGTAGTCGTGCTAGCGGGAGAGGTGAGACCCAGTACTTC; CDR3 protein: CASSRASGRGETQYF; V gene: TRBV19; J gene: TRBJ2-5; D gene: TRBD2; clone size: -
CDR3 DNA: TGTGCCAGCAGTTTTGCGGGTTACACTGAAGCTTTCTTT; CDR3 protein: CASSFAGYTEAFF; V gene: TRBV6-2/TRBV6-3; J gene: TRBJ1-1; D gene: -; clone size: -
CDR3 DNA: TGCGCCAGCAGCACCTATACAGGGGGCAGGGAGACCCAGTACTTC; CDR3 protein: CASSTYTGGRETQYF; V gene: TRBV4-1; J gene: TRBJ2-5; D gene: TRBD1; clone size: -